The next 31 T cell receptor beta chains were all read from a single sample in a study of cytomegalovirus exposure and HLA in healthy donors. A multiplex PCR was run with 60 Vbeta primers and 13 Jbeta primers. Profiling relied on immunoSEQ multiplex PCR, and the TCRdb table lists in-frame clones only, not all of them. The table for this sample gives about 41,000 clones. The sequenced material came from PBMCs. Source of these receptors: a man aged 25 to 45 in good health and CMV-seronegative.

This chain connects TRBV5-5 to TRBJ2-7, with D unresolved. The CDR3 is 13 residues long. The germline V and J ends were trimmed by 1 base and 7 bases, with 12 bases remaining between them. Germline values: CDR1 SGHKS, CDR2 YYEKEE (reference sequence). CDR3 in DNA: TGTGCCAGCAGCTTGACCTCAGGATCGGAGCAGTACTTC. Its protein is CASSLTSGSEQYF.

The J gene is TRBJ2-7, the V gene TRBV7-2; TRBD2 matches 8 bases. The trim removed 6 bases at V and 7 bases at J, leaving 8 bases unmatched. The germline gives CDR1 SGHTA, CDR2 FQGNSA. The CDR3 runs 13 residues. CDR3 protein: CASRTAGAQEQYF. In nucleotides, the CDR3 is TGTGCCAGCAGAACAGCGGGGGCCCAGGAGCAGTACTTC.

V and J are TRBV7-2 and TRBJ2-1; unclear D gene. Germline CDR1 reads SGHTA; CDR2 reads FQGNSA. Trimming took 3 bases from V and 5 from J, leaving 2 bases between them. This CDR3 contains 11 residues. The CDR3 sequence: CASSFDNEQFF. For the CDR3, the DNA is TGTGCCAGCAGCTTCGACAATGAGCAGTTCTTC.

The chain carries TRBV5-1 and TRBJ2-4, with a tentative D call TRBD1 (5 bases). CDR1 is SGHRS and CDR2 is YFSETQ in the germline V gene. V was clipped by 0 bases and J by 0 bases, with 19 bases between them. The CDR3 consists of 19 residues. CDR3 sequence reads: CASSLGADSPLLAKNIQYF. As DNA, the CDR3 is TGCGCCAGCAGCTTGGGCGCTGACAGCCCATTACTAGCCAAAAACATTCAGTACTTC.

V gene TRBV19 combines with J gene TRBJ2-2, with D perhaps TRBD1 (5 bases). This CDR3 contains 13 residues. The germline V and J ends were trimmed by 5 bases and 1 base, with 5 bases remaining between them. Germline loops: CDR1 LNHDA, CDR2 SQIVND (reference sequence). CDR3 nucleotide sequence: TGTGCCAGTAGTCAGGGGAACACCGGGGAGCTGTTTTTT. Translated: CASSQGNTGELFF. Variable domain in full (rest from reference TRBV19 and TRBJ2-2): DGGITQSPKYLFRKEGQNVTLSCEQNLNHDAMYWYRQDPGQGLRLIYYSQIVNDFQKGDIAEGYSVSREKKESFPLTVTSAQKNPTAFYLCASSQGNTGELFFGEGSRLTVL.

The rearrangement links TRBV30 to TRBJ1-3; maybe TRBD1 (6 bases). V lost 0 bases to trimming and J lost 16 bases, with 19 bases between them. The CDR3 is 13 residues long. Germline CDR1 is GTSNPN and CDR2 is SVGIG (reference sequence). The CDR3 DNA is TGTGCCTGGAGTGTACCTCGGGGAGACAGGAGGTATTTT. It encodes CAWSVPRGDRRYF.

The chain carries TRBV29-1 and TRBJ2-5; the D is unclear. The DNA end lines up better with TRBJ2-7; the J call may be wrong. CDR3 length: 12 residues. Germline assignment: CDR1 SQVTM and CDR2 ANQGSEA. Here the CDR3 reads CSVGVVAYEQYF. Written as DNA, the CDR3 is TGCAGCGTTGGCGTGGTCGCCTACGAGCAGTACTTC.

The J gene is TRBJ1-5, the V gene TRBV2, with D perhaps matching TRBD1 (5 bases). This CDR3 comprises 15 residues. V was shortened by 2 bases and J by 2 bases, with 10 bases between the two germline ends. Germline V gene data show CDR1 as SNHLY and CDR2 as FYNNEI. The CDR3 bases are TGTGCCAGCAGTGAAATGGGCAGGGGCAATCAGCCCCAGCATTTT. Amino acids: CASSEMGRGNQPQHF.

J is TRBJ2-2 and V is TRBV6-1; 10 positions agree with TRBD2. In germline, CDR1 is MNHNS, CDR2 SASEGT. This CDR3 comprises 16 residues. The trim removed 2 bases at V and 8 bases at J, leaving 8 bases unmatched. This CDR3 is CASSEMVAGGVGELFF. CDR3 bases: TGTGCCAGCAGTGAAATGGTAGCGGGAGGTGTGGGGGAGCTGTTTTTT.

The V and J genes are TRBV7-3 and TRBJ2-3; 8 bases align to TRBD2. The CDR3 length is 15 residues. J gave up 0 bases and V 1 base, and 0 bases lay outside the gene matches. Germline values: CDR1 SGHTA, CDR2 FQGTGA. Written as DNA, the CDR3 is TGTGCCAGCAGCTTAAGCGGGGGGAGCACAGATACGCAGTATTTT. Amino acid sequence: CASSLSGGSTDTQYF.

The chain recombines TRBV4-2 with TRBJ2-1; 9 nucleotides align to TRBD2. The CDR3 is 17 amino acids. CDR1 LGHNA and CDR2 YNFKEQ come from the germline V gene. Trimming removed 3 bases from V and 9 bases from J; junction bases left unmatched: 15. The CDR3 here is CASSHATAGGPRGEQFF. CDR3 coding DNA: TGTGCCAGCAGCCACGCCACGGCGGGAGGGCCCCGCGGTGAGCAGTTCTTC.

This chain connects TRBV7-9 to TRBJ1-1; D is undetermined. The CDR3 runs to 13 residues. Germline V gene lookup returns CDR1 SEHNR and CDR2 FQNEAQ (reference sequence). The V gene lost 5 bases and the J gene lost 1 base, with 8 bases spanning the gap. CDR3 in amino acids: CASSVTQNTEAFF. The CDR3 region has the DNA TGTGCCAGCAGCGTGACACAGAACACTGAAGCTTTCTTT.

The chain carries TRBV13 and TRBJ1-2, with 8 bases that match TRBD1. This CDR3 has 16 amino acids. The V gene's germline CDR1 is PRHDT and CDR2 FYEKMQ (reference sequence). The V and J ends lost 4 bases and 4 bases, in that order; junction bases with no gene match: 11. The CDR3 region has the DNA TGTGCCAGCAGCTCAGGGGGACAGGTGGATGCCTATGGCTACACCTTC. This translates into CASSSGGQVDAYGYTF. Drawing the rest from reference TRBV13 and TRBJ1-2, the complete variable domain is AAGVIQSPRHLIKEKRETATLKCYPIPRHDTVYWYQQGPGQDPQFLISFYEKMQSDKGSIPDRFSAQQFSDYHSELNMSSLELGDSALYFCASSSGGQVDAYGYTFGSGTRLTVV.

The chain couples TRBV2 to TRBJ1-1, with D possibly matching TRBD1 (5 bases). Germline V gene sequence: CDR1 SNHLY, CDR2 FYNNEI. Trimming stripped 4 bases from V and 5 bases from J, with 14 bases between. The CDR3 extends over 14 amino acids. The CDR3 spells CASSAVQAGTEAFF. CDR3 bases: TGTGCCAGCAGTGCCGTACAGGCAGGGACTGAAGCTTTCTTT.

The chain has TRBV7-8 and TRBJ1-2, with TRBD1 identical over 8 bases. CDR1 is SGHVS and CDR2 is FQNEAQ in the germline V gene. Trimming removed 1 base from V and 1 base from J; junction bases left unmatched: 5. This CDR3 region has 16 residues. The CDR3 protein is CASSLVRTGFNYGYTF. The DNA of the CDR3 is TGTGCCAGCAGCTTAGTTCGGACAGGGTTTAACTATGGCTACACCTTC.

This chain links TRBV5-1 with TRBJ1-6; TRBD1 matches at 9 bases. Trimming cost V 4 bases and J 8 bases; bases outside gene matches: 10. The CDR3 has 16 residues. Per germline, CDR1 SGHRS and CDR2 YFSETQ. The CDR3 loop reads CASSPGQGRSYSPLHF. CDR3 sequence (DNA): TGCGCCAGCAGCCCGGGACAGGGAAGGTCCTATTCACCCCTCCACTTT. Variable domain in full (rest from reference TRBV5-1 and TRBJ1-6): KAGVTQTPRYLIKTRGQQVTLSCSPISGHRSVSWYQQTPGQGLQFLFEYFSETQRNKGNFPGRFSGRQFSNSRSEMNVSTLELGDSALYLCASSPGQGRSYSPLHFGNGTRLTVT.

This rearrangement joins TRBV29-1 to TRBJ1-2; D possibly corresponds to TRBD1 (5 bases). The CDR3 is 12 residues long. Looked up from germline, CDR1 is SQVTM and CDR2 is ANQGSEA. Trimming removed 4 bases from V and 1 base from J, with 7 bases in between. The CDR3, as DNA: TGCAGCGTTGTCGACAGTAACTATGGCTACACCTTC. Translated, it gives CSVVDSNYGYTF.

The chain links TRBV5-5 to TRBJ1-4; 7 nucleotides line up with TRBD1. After removal of 4 bases from V and 4 bases from J, the junction contained 10 bases not matched to a gene. The CDR3 runs to 16 residues. CDR1 is SGHKS, CDR2 YYEKEE, per germline (reference sequence). The DNA of the CDR3 is TGTGCCAGCAGCCCAGGGTTGACAGGGCTTAATGAAAAACTGTTTTTT. Its protein is CASSPGLTGLNEKLFF. The entire variable domain, with the rest obtained from reference TRBV5-5 and TRBJ1-4, is as follows: DAGVTQSPTHLIKTRGQQVTLRCSPISGHKSVSWYQQVLGQGPQFIFQYYEKEERGRGNFPDRFSARQFPNYSSELNVNALLLGDSALYLCASSPGLTGLNEKLFFGSGTQLSVL.

The chain links TRBV5-4 to TRBJ2-2; 9 nucleotides agree with TRBD1. The V gene's germline CDR1 is SGHNT and CDR2 YYREEE (reference sequence). This CDR3 comprises 16 residues. With 4 bases clipped from V and 3 bases from J, the junction kept 7 bases outside the gene matches. For the CDR3, the DNA is TGTGCCAGCAGCGGGCCCGGGACAGGGTACACCGGGGAGCTGTTTTTT. It specifies CASSGPGTGYTGELFF. The full variable domain, rest sourced from reference TRBV5-4 and TRBJ2-2, is ETGVTQSPTHLIKTRGQQVTLRCSSQSGHNTVSWYQQALGQGPQFIFQYYREEENGRGNFPPRFSGLQFPNYSSELNVNALELDDSALYLCASSGPGTGYTGELFFGEGSRLTVL.

The chain joins TRBV5-4 to TRBJ1-1, with D possibly TRBD1 on 5 matching bases. Germline CDR1 and CDR2: SGHNT and YYREEE (reference sequence). The V end lost 2 bases, the J end lost 4 bases, and 6 bases lay between the germline ends. CDR3 length: 12 residues. CDR3 region: CASSLDSTEAFF. The CDR3 bases are TGTGCCAGCAGCTTAGACAGCACTGAAGCTTTCTTT.

This chain uses TRBV9 with TRBJ2-1, with 10 nucleotides matching TRBD1. Germline loops: CDR1 SGDLS, CDR2 YYNGEE. The CDR3 extends over 15 amino acids. V lost 4 bases and J lost 6; bases outside the gene matches: 7. The CDR3 spells CASSFSGQGFNEQFF. CDR3 nucleotide sequence: TGTGCCAGCAGCTTTTCGGGACAGGGGTTCAATGAGCAGTTCTTC.

This chain links TRBV9 with TRBJ2-7, with 8 bases aligning to TRBD2. This CDR3 has 16 amino acids. Germline trimming cut 1 base from V and 0 bases from J; bases unmatched to any gene: 6. From germline, CDR1 is SGDLS and CDR2 YYNGEE. In DNA form, the CDR3 reads TGTGCCAGCAGCGTACGAGCGGGAGCATTCTCCTACGAGCAGTACTTC. Residues: CASSVRAGAFSYEQYF.

The chain has TRBV19 and TRBJ2-7, with 8 bases identical to TRBD2. Trimming at V came to 6 bases and at J to 2 bases, leaving 6 bases not matched to a gene. Germline lookup yields CDR1 LNHDA and CDR2 SQIVND (reference sequence). The CDR3 spans 14 residues. CDR3: CASSIPGGAYEQYF. CDR3 DNA: TGTGCCAGTAGCATCCCGGGGGGGGCCTACGAGCAGTACTTC. The full variable domain, in which reference TRBV19 and TRBJ2-7 provide the parts outside the CDR3, is DGGITQSPKYLFRKEGQNVTLSCEQNLNHDAMYWYRQDPGQGLRLIYYSQIVNDFQKGDIAEGYSVSREKKESFPLTVTSAQKNPTAFYLCASSIPGGAYEQYFGPGTRLTVT.

The gene calls are TRBV29-1 and TRBJ1-1; D possibly corresponds to TRBD1 (5 bases). The CDR3 totals 12 residues. Trimming shortened V by 4 bases and J by 4 bases, and 10 bases separated the two germline ends. The germline V gene has CDR1 SQVTM and CDR2 ANQGSEA. CDR3 protein: CSVGGGGTEAFF. In DNA, the CDR3 is TGCAGCGTTGGTGGGGGAGGCACTGAAGCTTTCTTT.

This sequence joins TRBV5-1 and TRBJ1-3; D not resolved. V lost 0 bases, J lost 0 bases, and 10 bases lay in between. Germline values: CDR1 SGHRS, CDR2 YFSETQ. The CDR3 is made up of 16 amino acids. The CDR3 DNA follows: TGCGCCAGCAGCTTGGGCCCGGGAGGCTCTGGAAACACCATATATTTT. It encodes CASSLGPGGSGNTIYF.

The chain recombines TRBV4-3 with TRBJ1-2; 7 positions match TRBD1. CDR1 is LGHNA and CDR2 is YSLEER in the germline V gene. The CDR3 totals 14 residues. The J segment lost 4 bases and the V segment lost 1 base, leaving 3 bases of the junction unmatched. The CDR3 sequence is CASSQVRGLYGYTF. In nucleotides, the CDR3 is TGCGCCAGCAGCCAAGTTAGGGGGCTCTATGGCTACACCTTC.

V is TRBV18 and J is TRBJ2-3; 8 bases agree with TRBD2. This CDR3 is 14 amino acids long. The J segment lost 4 bases and the V segment lost 5 bases, leaving 5 bases of the junction unmatched. Germline lookup yields CDR1 KGHSH and CDR2 LQKENI. DNA of the CDR3: TGTGCCAGCTCAGTGGGTAGCGGGGCAGATACGCAGTATTTT. Translating gives CASSVGSGADTQYF.

This CDR3 is CASSEQGTGYEQYF. The CDR3 DNA sequence: TGTGCCAGCAGTGAACAAGGGACAGGGTACGAGCAGTACTTC. The V call is TRBV25-1, the J call TRBJ2-7, with TRBD1 identical over 9 bases. The CDR3 contains 14 residues. J gave up 4 bases and V 2 bases, and 3 bases lay outside the gene matches. CDR1 and CDR2 from the germline V gene are MGHDK and SYGVNS.

This sequence joins TRBV19 and TRBJ1-2; D may be TRBD1 (6 bases). Per the germline V gene, CDR1 is LNHDA and CDR2 is SQIVND (reference sequence). The V end lost 3 bases, the J end lost 4 bases, and 15 bases lay between the germline ends. The CDR3 covers 15 residues. CDR3 in DNA: TGTGCCAGTAGTATGGGCCGGACAGACGGCTATGGCTACACCTTC. This encodes CASSMGRTDGYGYTF. Full variable domain (remainder filled in from reference TRBV19 and TRBJ1-2): DGGITQSPKYLFRKEGQNVTLSCEQNLNHDAMYWYRQDPGQGLRLIYYSQIVNDFQKGDIAEGYSVSREKKESFPLTVTSAQKNPTAFYLCASSMGRTDGYGYTFGSGTRLTVV.

The J gene is TRBJ2-5, the V gene TRBV7-8, with D hard to call. This CDR3 is 14 amino acids long. Germline V gene data show CDR1 as SGHVS and CDR2 as FQNEAQ. V was trimmed by 3 bases and J by 5 bases, leaving 13 bases between them. CDR3 loop: CASSFFGFGETQYF. In DNA form, the CDR3 reads TGTGCCAGCAGCTTCTTCGGGTTCGGGGAGACCCAGTACTTC.

J is TRBJ2-1 and V is TRBV7-2; TRBD1 aligns across 8 bases. Germline trimming cut 1 base from V and 5 bases from J; bases unmatched to any gene: 10. Looked up from germline, CDR1 is SGHTA and CDR2 is FQGNSA. This CDR3 contains 17 residues. CDR3 DNA: TGTGCCAGCAGCTTAGATTTCCGGACAGGGTATGACAATGAGCAGTTCTTC. Translation gives CASSLDFRTGYDNEQFF.